The clone carrying this T cell receptor beta chain was seen many times. Antigen specificity is unknown. The data belong to a study of regulatory T cells in long-lasting Graves disease. Libraries of TCR beta came from iRepertoire HTBI primers plus Arm-PCR of CDR3 regions. TCRdb fed the multiplex PCR reads into MiXCR, producing one record per CDR3 protein. The sample holds some 240,000 distinct CDR3 sequences, about 19% seen once. V dropped 4 bases and J dropped 3 bases, with 10 bases sitting between them. This CDR3 has 13 amino acids. The V gene's germline CDR1 is SNHLY and CDR2 FYNNEI. Findings of the study overall: Patients with persistent disease showed a bias toward TRBV28, TRBJ1-2 and TRBJ2-5.

Stated time point: newly diagnosed GD, antithyroid drugs for less than 3 months. Extracted RNA from PBMCs served as the source of the TCR library. Peripheral blood, around 9.4 milliliters of it, was drawn into EDTA tubes. The sample was also reused in another study, on T cells in Graves' hyperthyroidism and ophthalmopathy.

The material was peripheral blood mononuclear cells (PBMCs), obtained at new diagnosis, from a patient treated with antithyroid drugs. The gene calls are TRBV2 and TRBJ2-7, with a tentative D call TRBD1 (5 bases). This clonotype was obtained from a woman aged 30 to 39 with Graves disease. The CDR3 DNA is TGTGCCAGCAGTGGCGACAGCCTCTACGAGCAGTACTTC. Translation: CASSGDSLYEQYF.